Listed below are T cell receptor beta chains from one sample, sequenced in a study of cytomegalovirus exposure and HLA in healthy donors. This table comes from immunoSEQ multiplex PCR, and its TCRdb copy is limited to in-frame clones, with some not included. The sample gives fewer than 200,000 clones, around 68% of which show up once; 1.3% to 1.5% is in the top ten. The sequencing sample was made of PBMCs. These receptors were taken from a man aged 45 to 65 in good health and CMV-seronegative. Both conserved end residues are part of each CDR3. Fields, in order: clone size, D gene, V gene, J gene, CDR3 protein, CDR3 DNA. D genes are given only for firm matches. Size is stated for part of the rows, as once, few or many counts, or as a class when the clone is expanded.

.	.	TRBV4-2	TRBJ2-2	CASSQDTFKAGGKNTGELFF	TGTGCCAGCAGCCAAGATACCTTCAAGGCCGGGGGTAAGAACACCGGGGAGCTGTTTTTT
once	.	TRBV5-5	TRBJ2-7	CASSGGPGTATYEQYF	TGTGCCAGCAGCGGGGGCCCCGGGACGGCTACCTACGAGCAGTACTTC
.	.	TRBV2	TRBJ1-5	CASTRLNSNQPQHF	TGTGCCAGCACCAGGCTTAATAGCAATCAGCCCCAGCATTTT
few	TRBD1	TRBV19	TRBJ1-1	CASSIRDRVNTEAFF	TGTGCCAGTAGTATTAGGGACAGGGTGAACACTGAAGCTTTCTTT
.	.	TRBV28	TRBJ1-3	CASGASGSGNTIYF	TGTGCCAGCGGCGCCAGCGGGTCTGGAAACACCATATATTTT
once	TRBD2	TRBV18	TRBJ2-5	CASSPLSGGLQLTQYF	TGTGCCAGCTCACCGCTTAGCGGGGGCCTCCAGCTGACCCAGTACTTC
.	TRBD2	TRBV11-2	TRBJ2-2	CASARLAANTGELFF	TGTGCCAGCGCACGACTAGCGGCGAACACCGGGGAGCTGTTTTTT
.	.	TRBV7-9	TRBJ1-4	CASSLGEERYRKKLFF	TGTGCCAGCAGCTTAGGGGAGGAACGCTATCGTAAAAAACTGTTTTTT
.	.	TRBV9	TRBJ1-2	CASSVADKTNYGYTF	TGTGCCAGCAGCGTGGCCGACAAAACTAACTATGGCTACACCTTC
.	.	TRBV9	TRBJ1-2	CASSVDGGLGGYTF	TGTGCCAGCAGCGTAGATGGGGGCCTGGGTGGCTACACCTTC
.	.	TRBV5-1	TRBJ2-7	CASSLGEVANEQYF	TGCGCCAGCAGCTTGGGTGAGGTAGCCAACGAGCAGTACTTC
few	TRBD1	TRBV9	TRBJ1-6	CASSFGQGNSPLHF	TGTGCCAGCAGCTTCGGACAGGGTAATTCACCCCTCCACTTT
.	.	TRBV4-2	TRBJ2-3	CASSGQGGDTQYF	TGTGCCAGCAGCGGGCAGGGAGGCGATACGCAGTATTTT
.	TRBD2	TRBV7-2	TRBJ2-3	CASSQLAGAGTDTQYF	TGTGCCAGCAGCCAACTAGCGGGGGCGGGGACAGATACGCAGTATTTT
once	TRBD1	TRBV18	TRBJ2-7	CASSPRQGVSSYEQYF	TGTGCCAGCTCACCCAGACAGGGGGTAAGCTCCTACGAGCAGTACTTC
.	TRBD1	TRBV5-3	TRBJ1-5	CARSPSHRGQNQPQHF	TGTGCCAGAAGCCCTAGTCACAGGGGTCAAAATCAGCCCCAGCATTTT
.	TRBD1	TRBV19	TRBJ1-4	CASSMAGGNEKLFF	TGTGCCAGTAGTATGGCAGGGGGCAATGAAAAACTGTTTTTT
few	.	TRBV19	TRBJ2-1	CASSRRVNYNEQFF	TGTGCCAGTAGTCGCAGGGTCAACTACAATGAGCAGTTCTTC
.	.	TRBV6-1	TRBJ1-5	CASSEATEALGNQPQHF	TGTGCCAGCAGTGAAGCGACGGAGGCCCTTGGCAATCAGCCCCAGCATTTT
.	.	TRBV4-1	TRBJ1-3	CASSHQASGGSGNTIYF	TGCGCCAGCAGCCATCAAGCTTCAGGTGGCTCTGGAAACACCATATATTTT
.	.	TRBV4-2	TRBJ1-2	CASSQANYGYTF	TGTGCCAGCAGCCAAGCGAACTATGGCTACACCTTC
.	TRBD1	TRBV18	TRBJ2-4	CASSVMETGGGNIQYF	TGTGCCAGCTCGGTGATGGAGACAGGGGGCGGGAACATTCAGTACTTC
few	.	TRBV18	TRBJ2-3	CASSPWDNTDTQYF	TGTGCCAGCTCACCATGGGACAACACAGATACGCAGTATTTT
.	.	TRBV5-6	TRBJ1-2	CASSYRTPNYGYTF	TGTGCCAGCAGCTACAGGACACCTAACTATGGCTACACCTTC
.	TRBD1	TRBV7-9	TRBJ2-2	CASSLAGTEKAGELFF	TGTGCCAGCAGCTTAGCCGGGACAGAAAAGGCCGGGGAGCTGTTTTTT
.	.	TRBV6-5	TRBJ2-5	CASSYSRGETQYF	TGTGCCAGCAGTTACTCGCGGGGAGAGACCCAGTACTTC
few	TRBD1	TRBV9	TRBJ1-2	CASSGGGQGYNYGYTF	TGTGCCAGCAGCGGTGGGGGACAGGGTTATAACTATGGCTACACCTTC
.	.	TRBV18	TRBJ1-1	CASSEGRDTEAFF	TGTGCCAGCTCAGAGGGGAGGGACACTGAAGCTTTCTTT
.	.	TRBV6-6	TRBJ1-5	CASSKQGTQHF	TGTGCCAGCAGTAAACAGGGAACCCAGCATTTT
few	TRBD2	TRBV5-4	TRBJ2-1	CASSSRTSGGAGEQFF	TGTGCCAGCAGCTCCCGGACTAGCGGGGGGGCCGGTGAGCAGTTCTTC
.	TRBD2	TRBV18	TRBJ2-7	CASSREGEQYF	TGTGCCAGCTCGCGGGAGGGCGAGCAGTACTTC
.	TRBD1	TRBV7-9	TRBJ1-2	CASSSRDRVNGYTF	TGTGCCAGCAGCTCTCGGGACAGGGTGAATGGCTACACCTTC
.	.	TRBV18	TRBJ2-7	CASSPSGSLYEQYF	TGTGCCAGCTCACCATCAGGGTCATTGTACGAGCAGTACTTC
.	.	TRBV28	TRBJ2-7	CASSLGGGAIFEQYF	TGTGCCAGCAGTTTAGGGGGGGGCGCGATTTTCGAGCAGTACTTC
.	.	TRBV6-1	TRBJ1-4	CASSEATGPDNEKLFF	TGTGCCAGCAGTGAAGCTACAGGGCCAGATAATGAAAAACTGTTTTTT
.	.	TRBV28	TRBJ1-2	CASSLQGGVGGYTF	TGTGCCAGCAGTTTGCAGGGAGGGGTTGGAGGCTACACCTTC
.	TRBD1	TRBV6-6	TRBJ1-1	CASSSRTGGDTEAFF	TGTGCCAGCAGCTCCCGGACAGGGGGCGACACTGAAGCTTTCTTT
.	.	TRBV5-4	TRBJ1-4	CASSLQGPTNEKLFF	TGTGCCAGCAGCTTACAGGGACCAACTAATGAAAAACTGTTTTTT
once	TRBD1	TRBV4-1	TRBJ1-1	CASSQSRPSTGIMNTEAFF	TGCGCCAGCAGCCAAAGCCGACCTTCGACAGGGATCATGAACACTGAAGCTTTCTTT